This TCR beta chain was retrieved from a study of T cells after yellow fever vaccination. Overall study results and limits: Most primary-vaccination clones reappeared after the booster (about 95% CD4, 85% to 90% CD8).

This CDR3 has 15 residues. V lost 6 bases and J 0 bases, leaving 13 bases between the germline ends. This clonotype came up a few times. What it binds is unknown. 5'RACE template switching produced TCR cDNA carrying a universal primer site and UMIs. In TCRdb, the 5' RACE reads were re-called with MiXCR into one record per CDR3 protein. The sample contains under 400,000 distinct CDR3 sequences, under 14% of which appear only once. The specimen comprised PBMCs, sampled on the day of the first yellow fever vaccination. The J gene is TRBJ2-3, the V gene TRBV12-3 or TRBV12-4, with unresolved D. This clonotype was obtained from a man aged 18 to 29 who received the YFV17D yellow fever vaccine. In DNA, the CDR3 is TGTGCCAGCAGCGAACGAGAGTCCAGCACAGATACGCAGTATTTT. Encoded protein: CASSERESSTDTQYF.